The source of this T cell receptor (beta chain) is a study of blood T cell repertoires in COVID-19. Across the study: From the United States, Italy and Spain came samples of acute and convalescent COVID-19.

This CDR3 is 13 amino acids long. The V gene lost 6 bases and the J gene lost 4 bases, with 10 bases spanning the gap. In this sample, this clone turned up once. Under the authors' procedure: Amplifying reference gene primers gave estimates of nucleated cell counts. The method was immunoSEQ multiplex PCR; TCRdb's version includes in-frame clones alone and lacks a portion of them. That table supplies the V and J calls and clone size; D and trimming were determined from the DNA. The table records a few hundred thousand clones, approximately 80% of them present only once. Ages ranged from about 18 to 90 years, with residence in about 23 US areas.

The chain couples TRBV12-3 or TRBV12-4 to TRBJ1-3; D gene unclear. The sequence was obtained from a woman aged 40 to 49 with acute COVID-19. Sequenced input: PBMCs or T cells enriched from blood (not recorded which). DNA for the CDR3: TGTGCCAGCAGCTCGACTTTGGGAAACACCATATATTTT. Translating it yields CASSSTLGNTIYF.